The text below deals with one TCR beta chain. Its binding antigen is unknown. No base-level quality is on record; no much larger clone is a single base apart. For sequencing, an Illumina HiSeq 2500 was employed. TCR beta libraries were prepared by quantitative 5'-RACE with molecular barcodes. Turning to the authors' computational methods: Disease-linked TCR variants were identified with a new computational method built on a probabilistic model of VDJ rearrangement. TCRdb applied fastp at Q25 and MiXCR to the public reads, then kept only in-frame beta chains. Rows with one shared CDR3 protein collapse into an entry with the most common genes and DNA. The V and J calls and clone size are TCRdb's, not the authors'. This sample has 100,000 to 150,000 distinct CDR3 sequences in its table, and about a sixth of those were observed once. 30% to 35% of the sample is in the top ten clones. The data belong to a study of CD8 T cells in ankylosing spondylitis (dated by TCRdb to 2015 to 2018). Some background on the complete study: The study profiled T cell receptor beta repertoires in healthy donors and ankylosing spondylitis patients to find disease-linked TCR variants. The full study cohort was made up of roughly 25 ankylosing spondylitis patients and 95 to 130 healthy donors. Peripheral blood was sampled, and synovial fluid was additionally collected from ankylosing spondylitis patients. General findings and caveats noted by the study authors: The disease-linked clones showed a CD8+ phenotype and occurred at relatively low frequencies in peripheral blood. A TCR beta motif of about 8 highly homologous amino acid variants appeared characteristic of blood from ankylosing spondylitis patients. The disease-linked clones were reported to be significantly enriched in matched synovial fluid samples from ankylosing spondylitis patients. Some motif variants were previously reported in synovial fluid and blood of reactive arthritis patients, suggesting common disease-initiation mechanisms.

V loses 5 bases, J loses 5 bases, and the germline ends lie 16 bases apart. CDR1 MDHEN and CDR2 SYDVKM are derived from the germline V gene. The CDR3 runs 14 residues from the cysteine to the phenylalanine. The kept DNA is CDR3 alone, 42 bases in frame from the first base. The origin of this receptor is a male donor with ankylosing spondylitis. Sequencing input: blood, either unsorted or a sorted T cell fraction (not recorded which). The chain uses TRBV28 and TRBJ2-7; the D gene cannot be resolved reliably. The sequenced DNA is TGTGCCAGCAGTCAAGGCCGATCTCGCCACGAGCAGTACTTC. Its protein reads: CASSQGRSRHEQYF.